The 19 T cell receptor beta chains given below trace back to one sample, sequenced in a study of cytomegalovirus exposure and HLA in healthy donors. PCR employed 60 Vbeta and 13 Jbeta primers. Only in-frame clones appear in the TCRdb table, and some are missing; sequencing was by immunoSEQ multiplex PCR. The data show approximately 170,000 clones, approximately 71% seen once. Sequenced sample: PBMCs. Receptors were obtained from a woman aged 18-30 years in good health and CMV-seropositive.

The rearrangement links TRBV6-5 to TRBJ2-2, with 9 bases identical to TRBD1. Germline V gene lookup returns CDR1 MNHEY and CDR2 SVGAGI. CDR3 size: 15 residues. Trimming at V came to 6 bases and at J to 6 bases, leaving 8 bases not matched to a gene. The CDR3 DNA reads TGTGCCAGCAGCCCCGGGACAGGGTTGGCCGGGGAGCTGTTTTTT. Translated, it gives CASSPGTGLAGELFF.

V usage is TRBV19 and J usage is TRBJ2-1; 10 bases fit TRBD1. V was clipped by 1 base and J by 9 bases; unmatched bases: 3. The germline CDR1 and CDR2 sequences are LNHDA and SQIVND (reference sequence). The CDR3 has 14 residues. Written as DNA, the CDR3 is TGTGCCAGTAGTATAGTGGGACAGGGGACTGAGCAGTTCTTC. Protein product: CASSIVGQGTEQFF.

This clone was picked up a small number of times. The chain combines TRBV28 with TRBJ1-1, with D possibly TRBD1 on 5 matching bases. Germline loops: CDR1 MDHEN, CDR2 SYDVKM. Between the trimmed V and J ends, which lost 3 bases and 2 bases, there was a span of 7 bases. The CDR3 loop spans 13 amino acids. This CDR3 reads CASSFGGNTEAFF. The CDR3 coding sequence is TGTGCCAGCAGTTTCGGGGGAAACACTGAAGCTTTCTTT.

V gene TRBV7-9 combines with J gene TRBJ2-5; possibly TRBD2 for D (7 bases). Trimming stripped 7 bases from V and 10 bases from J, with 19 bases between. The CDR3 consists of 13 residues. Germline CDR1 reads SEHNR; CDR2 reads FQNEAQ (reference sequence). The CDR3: CASKIGGGLLQYF. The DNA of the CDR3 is TGTGCCAGCAAGATTGGGGGGGGGCTACTCCAGTACTTC.

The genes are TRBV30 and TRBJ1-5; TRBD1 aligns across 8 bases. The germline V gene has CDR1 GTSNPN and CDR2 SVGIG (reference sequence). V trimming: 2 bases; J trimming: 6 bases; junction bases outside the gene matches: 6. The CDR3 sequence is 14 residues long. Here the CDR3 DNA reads TGTGCCTGGAGTCACGGACAGGGAAGTCAGCCCCAGCATTTT. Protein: CAWSHGQGSQPQHF.

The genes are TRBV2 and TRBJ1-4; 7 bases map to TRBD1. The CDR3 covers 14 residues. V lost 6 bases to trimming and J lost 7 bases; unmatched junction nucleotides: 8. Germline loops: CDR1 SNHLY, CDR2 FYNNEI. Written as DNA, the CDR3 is TGTGCCAGCAGGACAGGGCTTGGAGCTGAAAAACTGTTTTTT. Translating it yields CASRTGLGAEKLFF.

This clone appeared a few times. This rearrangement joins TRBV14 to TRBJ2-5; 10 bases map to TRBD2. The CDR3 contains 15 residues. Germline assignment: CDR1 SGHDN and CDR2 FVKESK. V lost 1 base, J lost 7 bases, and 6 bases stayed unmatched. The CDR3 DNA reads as TGTGCCAGCAGCCAAGTGGCTAGCGGGAGAGGGACCCAGTACTTC. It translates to CASSQVASGRGTQYF.

CDR3 sequence reads: CASSLDRGQIGEKLFF. The CDR3 DNA sequence: TGCGCCAGCAGCTTGGACAGGGGGCAAATTGGTGAAAAACTGTTTTTT. The chain uses TRBV5-1 and TRBJ1-4; 9 positions agree with TRBD1. CDR1 is SGHRS, CDR2 YFSETQ, per germline. This CDR3 has 16 amino acids. Trimming cost V 0 bases and J 7 bases; bases outside gene matches: 7. Full variable domain (outside the CDR3, taken from reference TRBV5-1 and TRBJ1-4): KAGVTQTPRYLIKTRGQQVTLSCSPISGHRSVSWYQQTPGQGLQFLFEYFSETQRNKGNFPGRFSGRQFSNSRSEMNVSTLELGDSALYLCASSLDRGQIGEKLFFGSGTQLSVL.

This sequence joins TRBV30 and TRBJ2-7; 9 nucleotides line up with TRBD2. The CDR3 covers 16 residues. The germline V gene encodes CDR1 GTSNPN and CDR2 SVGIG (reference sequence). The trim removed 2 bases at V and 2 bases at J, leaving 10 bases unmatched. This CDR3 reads CAWSTRRGGVAYEQYF. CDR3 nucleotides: TGTGCCTGGAGTACACGACGCGGGGGGGTAGCCTACGAGCAGTACTTC.

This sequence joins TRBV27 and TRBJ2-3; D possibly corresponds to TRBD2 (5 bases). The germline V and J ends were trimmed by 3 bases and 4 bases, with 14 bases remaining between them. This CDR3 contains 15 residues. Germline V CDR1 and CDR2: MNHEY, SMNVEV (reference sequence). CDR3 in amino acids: CASSFERTKADTQYF. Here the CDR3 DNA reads TGTGCCAGCAGTTTTGAGCGGACGAAGGCAGATACGCAGTATTTT.

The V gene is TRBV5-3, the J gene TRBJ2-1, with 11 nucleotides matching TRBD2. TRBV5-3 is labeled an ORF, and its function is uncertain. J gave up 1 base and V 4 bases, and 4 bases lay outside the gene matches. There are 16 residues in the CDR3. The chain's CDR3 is CARSTSGRGSYNEQFF. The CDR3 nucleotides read TGTGCCAGAAGCACTAGCGGGAGAGGGTCCTACAATGAGCAGTTCTTC.

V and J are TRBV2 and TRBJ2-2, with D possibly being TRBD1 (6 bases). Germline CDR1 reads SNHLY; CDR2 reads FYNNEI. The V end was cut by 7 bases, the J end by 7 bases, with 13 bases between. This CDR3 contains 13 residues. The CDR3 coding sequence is TGTGCCAGCATCAGGGGTTTAGGCGGGGAGCTGTTTTTT. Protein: CASIRGLGGELFF.

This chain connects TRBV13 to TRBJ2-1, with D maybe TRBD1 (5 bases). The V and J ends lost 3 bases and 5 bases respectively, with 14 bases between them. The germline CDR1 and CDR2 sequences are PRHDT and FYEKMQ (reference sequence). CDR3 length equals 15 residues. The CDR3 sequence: CASSFGHPENNEQFF. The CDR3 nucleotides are TGTGCCAGCAGCTTCGGACACCCTGAGAACAATGAGCAGTTCTTC. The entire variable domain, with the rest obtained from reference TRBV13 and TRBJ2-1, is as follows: AAGVIQSPRHLIKEKRETATLKCYPIPRHDTVYWYQQGPGQDPQFLISFYEKMQSDKGSIPDRFSAQQFSDYHSELNMSSLELGDSALYFCASSFGHPENNEQFFGPGTRLTVL.

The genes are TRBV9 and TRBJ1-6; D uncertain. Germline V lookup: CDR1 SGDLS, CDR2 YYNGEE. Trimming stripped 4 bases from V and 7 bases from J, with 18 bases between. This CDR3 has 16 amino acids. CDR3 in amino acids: CASSPPWAGKNSPLHF. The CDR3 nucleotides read TGTGCCAGCAGCCCTCCCTGGGCAGGCAAAAATTCACCCCTCCACTTT.

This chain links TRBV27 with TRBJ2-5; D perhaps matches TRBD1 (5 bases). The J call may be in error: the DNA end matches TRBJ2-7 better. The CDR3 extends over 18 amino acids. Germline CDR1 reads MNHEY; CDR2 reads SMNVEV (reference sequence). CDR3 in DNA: TGTGCCAGCAGCAAACAACGAACCTCAGGGTTATCGGCCTACGAGCAGTACTTC. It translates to CASSKQRTSGLSAYEQYF.

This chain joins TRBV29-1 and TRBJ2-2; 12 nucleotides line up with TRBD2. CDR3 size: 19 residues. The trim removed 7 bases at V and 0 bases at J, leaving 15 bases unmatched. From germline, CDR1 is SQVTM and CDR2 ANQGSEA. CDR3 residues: CSAITIGLAGGANTGELFF. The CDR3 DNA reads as TGCAGCGCCATCACGATAGGGCTAGCGGGAGGGGCGAACACCGGGGAGCTGTTTTTT.

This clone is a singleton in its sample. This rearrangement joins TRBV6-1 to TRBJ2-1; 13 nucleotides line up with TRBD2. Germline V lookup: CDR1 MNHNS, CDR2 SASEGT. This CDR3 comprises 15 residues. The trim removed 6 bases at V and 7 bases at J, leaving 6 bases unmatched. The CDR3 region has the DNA TGTGCCAGCAGGTCACTAGCGGGGGGGGTTAATGAGCAGTTCTTC. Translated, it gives CASRSLAGGVNEQFF.

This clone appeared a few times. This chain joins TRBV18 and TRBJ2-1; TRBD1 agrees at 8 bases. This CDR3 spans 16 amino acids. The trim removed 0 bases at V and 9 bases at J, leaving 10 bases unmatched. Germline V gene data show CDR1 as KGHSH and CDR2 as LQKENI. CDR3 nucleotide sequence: TGTGCCAGCTCACCACCCGACAGGGGCGGAACGGGTGAGCAGTTCTTC. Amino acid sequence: CASSPPDRGGTGEQFF.

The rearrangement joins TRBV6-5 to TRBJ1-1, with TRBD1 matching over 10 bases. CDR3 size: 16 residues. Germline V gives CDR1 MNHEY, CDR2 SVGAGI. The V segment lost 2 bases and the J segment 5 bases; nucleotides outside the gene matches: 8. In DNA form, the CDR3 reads TGTGCCAGCAGTTACGGGGGACAGGGGAGGCGTACTGAAGCTTTCTTT. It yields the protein CASSYGGQGRRTEAFF.